Reported below is one T cell receptor (beta chain). Its antigen is not identified. CDR1 and CDR2 from the germline V gene are MDHEN and SYDVKM. V gave up 5 bases and J gave up 2 bases; unmatched junction bases: 3. The CDR3 runs to 15 residues. One entry per CDR3 protein results from TCRdb running MiXCR on the reads. The sample comprises some 120,000 distinct CDR3 sequences, around 9.1% of which are singletons, and roughly 31% rests with the top ten. The sample comes from a study of T cell repertoires in cytomegalovirus infection. Overall study context: It was the public TCR beta signatures that indicated both CMV infection and matching HLA type. Study observations and caveats: In two of eight donors, the top clonotype was HLA-C-restricted CMV-specific.

The clonotype originates from a human donor in good health (CMV status not recorded). Some clones in this sample may be carry-over from other donors' samples. Sequenced material: PBMCs, sequenced either directly or after in vitro stimulation (not recorded which). This rearrangement joins TRBV28 to TRBJ2-2; 9 nucleotides agree with TRBD2. CDR3 in DNA: TGTGCCAGCAGTAAGCGGGAGGTTAACACCGGGGAGCTGTTTTTT. Translation gives CASSKREVNTGELFF.